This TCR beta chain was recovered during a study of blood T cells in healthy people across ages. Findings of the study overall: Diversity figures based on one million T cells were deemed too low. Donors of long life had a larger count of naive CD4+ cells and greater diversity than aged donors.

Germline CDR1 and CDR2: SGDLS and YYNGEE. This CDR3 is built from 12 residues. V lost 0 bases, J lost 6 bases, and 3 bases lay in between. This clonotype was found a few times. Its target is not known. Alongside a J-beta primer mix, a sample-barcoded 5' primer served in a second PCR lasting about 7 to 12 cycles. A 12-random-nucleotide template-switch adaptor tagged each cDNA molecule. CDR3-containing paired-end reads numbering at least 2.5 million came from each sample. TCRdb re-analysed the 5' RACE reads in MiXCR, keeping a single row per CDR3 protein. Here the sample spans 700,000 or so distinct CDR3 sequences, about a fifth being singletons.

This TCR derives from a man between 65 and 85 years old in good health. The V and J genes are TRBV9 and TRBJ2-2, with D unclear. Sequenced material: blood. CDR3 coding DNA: TGTGCCAGCAGCGTAGGGCCCGGGGAGCTGTTTTTT. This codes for CASSVGPGELFF.